The 10 T cell receptor beta chains below all came from one sample that was sequenced in a study of blood T cell repertoires in COVID-19. Clones were read by immunoSEQ multiplex PCR, and TCRdb kept only the in-frame ones, dropping some. The data hold under 200,000 clones, with around 89% observed a single time. The sample taken for sequencing was peripheral blood. These receptors came from a man in his forties or fifties with active or convalescent COVID-19.

The chain links TRBV18 to TRBJ1-4; 7 nucleotides align to TRBD1. Germline CDR1 KGHSH, CDR2 LQKENI. V dropped 3 bases and J dropped 13; count of bases not matched to a gene: 11. This CDR3 region has 14 residues. The CDR3: CASSPTGTEIGLFF. DNA of the CDR3: TGTGCCAGCTCACCCACCGGGACAGAGATAGGACTGTTTTTT.

The chain has TRBV5-1 and TRBJ2-3, with TRBD1 identical over 10 bases. This CDR3 has 14 amino acids. J lost 13 bases, V lost 4 bases, and 12 bases had no gene match. Germline CDR1 SGHRS, CDR2 YFSETQ. CDR3 sequence (DNA): TGCGCCAGCAGCATGGGGGTAGGGACAGGGGACGAGTATTTT. Translating it yields CASSMGVGTGDEYF.

The V and J genes are TRBV4-1 and TRBJ1-6; 9 bases agree with TRBD1. Trimming cost V 3 bases and J 8 bases; bases outside gene matches: 8. The CDR3 length is 16 residues. Germline V gene lookup returns CDR1 MGHRA and CDR2 YSYEKL. The CDR3 coding sequence is TGCGCCAGCAGCCAGGTAGCGGGACAGGGTGATTCACCCCTCCACTTT. It translates to CASSQVAGQGDSPLHF.

The chain links TRBV10-2 to TRBJ1-6; a weak D match, TRBD1 (6 bases). Per germline, CDR1 WSHSY and CDR2 SAAADI. Trimming stripped 2 bases from V and 8 bases from J, with 19 bases between. The CDR3 is 17 residues long. CDR3 sequence reads: CASSEPVPAGGYSPLHF. The CDR3 DNA sequence: TGCGCCAGCAGTGAGCCGGTCCCGGCGGGGGGCTATTCACCCCTCCACTTT.

The chain employs TRBV5-1 and TRBJ1-2, with a possible D match to TRBD1 (5 bases). Trimming shortened V by 0 bases and J by 4 bases, and 10 bases separated the two germline ends. Per germline, CDR1 SGHRS and CDR2 YFSETQ. The CDR3 consists of 14 residues. CDR3 sequence: CASSLAQGPYGYTF. CDR3 nucleotides: TGCGCCAGCAGCTTGGCGCAGGGTCCCTATGGCTACACCTTC.

This clone has more than one count but fewer than ten. This chain links TRBV28 with TRBJ1-4; 7 nucleotides line up with TRBD1. The CDR3 loop spans 14 amino acids. With 4 bases clipped from V and 5 bases from J, the junction kept 4 bases outside the gene matches. Germline V gene data show CDR1 as MDHEN and CDR2 as SYDVKM. The CDR3 sequence: CASSWDRLNEKLFF. In DNA form, the CDR3 reads TGTGCCAGCAGTTGGGACAGATTGAATGAAAAACTGTTTTTT. Using reference TRBV28 and TRBJ1-4 for the parts outside the CDR3, the full variable domain is DVKVTQSSRYLVKRTGEKVFLECVQDMDHENMFWYRQDPGLGLRLIYFSYDVKMKEKGDIPEGYSVSREKKERFSLILESASTNQTSMYLCASSWDRLNEKLFFGSGTQLSVL.

This clone was counted a single time. The chain combines TRBV5-4 with TRBJ2-7, with TRBD2 matching over 10 bases. CDR1 and CDR2 (germline): SGHNT, YYREEE (reference sequence). The CDR3 is 15 residues long. The trim removed 2 bases at V and 6 bases at J, leaving 8 bases unmatched. CDR3 loop: CASSFLAGVSPEQYF. CDR3 sequence (DNA): TGTGCCAGCAGCTTTCTAGCGGGAGTATCGCCCGAGCAGTACTTC.

This clone was found many times. The chain employs TRBV28 and TRBJ2-2; 8 nucleotides line up with TRBD1. This CDR3 region has 16 residues. The V gene's germline CDR1 is MDHEN and CDR2 SYDVKM. The V and J ends lost 3 bases and 1 base, in that order; junction bases with no gene match: 4. The CDR3 protein is CASSLSGTGNTGELFF. The CDR3 nucleotides are TGTGCCAGCAGTTTGTCGGGGACAGGGAACACCGGGGAGCTGTTTTTT.

The V call is TRBV5-4, the J call TRBJ1-2; D perhaps matches TRBD1 (5 bases). Germline lookup yields CDR1 SGHNT and CDR2 YYREEE (reference sequence). V lost 0 bases and J 7 bases, leaving 16 bases between the germline ends. CDR3 size: 15 residues. CDR3 loop: CASSLAATAPGGYTF. The CDR3 nucleotides read TGTGCCAGCAGCTTGGCCGCGACAGCCCCTGGTGGCTACACCTTC. The complete variable domain, with remaining parts taken from reference TRBV5-4 and TRBJ1-2, reads ETGVTQSPTHLIKTRGQQVTLRCSSQSGHNTVSWYQQALGQGPQFIFQYYREEENGRGNFPPRFSGLQFPNYSSELNVNALELDDSALYLCASSLAATAPGGYTFGSGTRLTVV.

The gene calls are TRBV7-8 and TRBJ1-6; D unclear. The CDR3 consists of 15 residues. Trimming cost V 5 bases and J 0 bases, with 8 bases left between them. In germline, CDR1 is SGHVS, CDR2 FQNEAQ. The CDR3 bases are TGTGCCAGCAGCAAATCTTACTCCTATAATTCACCCCTCCACTTT. Amino acid sequence: CASSKSYSYNSPLHF.